The next 9 T cell receptor beta chains were all read from a single sample in a study of OX40 agonist ivuxolimab in advanced cancers. Generated by immunoSEQ multiplex PCR, the TCRdb table keeps only in-frame clones and is missing some. The sample includes roughly 50,000 clones, 86% of them seen just once. Sample: CD4+ or CD8+ T cells sorted from blood, taken in a trial of the OX40 agonist ivuxolimab. The receptors were gathered from an adult with an advanced solid tumor such as melanoma, head and neck, liver or kidney cancer.

In nucleotides, the CDR3 is TGTGCCAGCAGCTATTCCGGGACTACTCTTAATGAGCAGTTCTTC. This sequence encodes CASSYSGTTLNEQFF. The chain employs TRBV7-2 and TRBJ2-1, with 7 bases that match TRBD2. Trimming took 4 bases from V and 7 from J; bases not matched to a gene: 10. This CDR3 spans 15 amino acids. Germline-derived CDR1 and CDR2 are SGHTA and FQGNSA.

The chain joins TRBV19 to TRBJ2-5, with D unclear. V was cut by 0 bases and J by 5 bases, with 10 bases left in between. The length of the CDR3 is 14 residues. Germline V gene data show CDR1 as LNHDA and CDR2 as SQIVND (reference sequence). In DNA form, the CDR3 reads TGTGCCAGTAGTATAGATTTGTCCGTGGAGACCCAGTACTTC. Its protein is CASSIDLSVETQYF. The variable domain in full, completed from reference TRBV19 and TRBJ2-5, reads DGGITQSPKYLFRKEGQNVTLSCEQNLNHDAMYWYRQDPGQGLRLIYYSQIVNDFQKGDIAEGYSVSREKKESFPLTVTSAQKNPTAFYLCASSIDLSVETQYFGPGTRLLVL.

The chain couples TRBV5-5 to TRBJ1-1; 8 positions agree with TRBD1. The germline gives CDR1 SGHKS, CDR2 YYEKEE (reference sequence). V dropped 0 bases and J dropped 0; count of bases not matched to a gene: 7. CDR3 length: 17 residues. In nucleotides, the CDR3 is TGTGCCAGCAGCTTGGGGGGACAGGTAGGGATGAACACTGAAGCTTTCTTT. This gives the protein CASSLGGQVGMNTEAFF.

The chain carries TRBV9 and TRBJ1-2; 9 positions agree with TRBD1. Trimming took 5 bases from V and 3 from J; bases not matched to a gene: 8. CDR1 SGDLS and CDR2 YYNGEE come from the germline V gene. The CDR3 length is 15 residues. The CDR3 DNA sequence: TGTGCCAGCAGGGACAGGGGAAATAAGGACTATGGCTACACCTTC. Translation gives CASRDRGNKDYGYTF.

There are a few counts of this clone. The chain has TRBV2 and TRBJ1-2, with TRBD1 matching over 7 bases. Trimming removed 11 bases from V and 7 bases from J; junction bases left unmatched: 13. Per the germline V gene, CDR1 is SNHLY and CDR2 is FYNNEI. The CDR3 is 13 amino acids. CDR3 sequence (DNA): TGTGCCGGAATAGTAGACAGGGTTTCTGGCTACACCTTC. Its translation: CAGIVDRVSGYTF.

This chain joins TRBV2 and TRBJ1-5; 8 nucleotides line up with TRBD1. V was pared by 5 bases and J by 1 base, with 4 bases of the junction left unmatched. The CDR3 is made up of 15 amino acids. Germline lookup yields CDR1 SNHLY and CDR2 FYNNEI. The CDR3 DNA reads TGTGCCAGCAGTTGGGACAGGCACAGCAATCAGCCCCAGCATTTT. Translation gives CASSWDRHSNQPQHF.

The chain employs TRBV7-2 and TRBJ1-1, with D uncertain. CDR1 and CDR2 from the germline V gene are SGHTA and FQGNSA. This CDR3 comprises 15 residues. V was cut by 4 bases and J by 2 bases, with 14 bases left in between. CDR3: CASSSRAQGNTEAFF. The CDR3 bases are TGTGCCAGCAGCTCCCGGGCCCAAGGCAACACTGAAGCTTTCTTT. Drawing the rest from reference TRBV7-2 and TRBJ1-1, the complete variable domain is GAGVSQSPSNKVTEKGKDVELRCDPISGHTALYWYRQSLGQGLEFLIYFQGNSAPDKSGLPSDRFSAERTGGSVSTLTIQRTQQEDSAVYLCASSSRAQGNTEAFFGQGTRLTVV.

The V gene is TRBV2, the J gene TRBJ2-6, with 8 bases aligning to TRBD2. Germline assignment: CDR1 SNHLY and CDR2 FYNNEI. This CDR3 is built from 18 residues. Trimming took 8 bases from V and 0 from J; bases not matched to a gene: 12. The CDR3 region is CASENTSGGYSGANVLTF. The CDR3 DNA is TGTGCCAGCGAGAATACGAGCGGGGGATACTCTGGGGCCAACGTCCTGACTTTC.

The gene calls are TRBV19 and TRBJ2-2, with TRBD1 matching 10 bases. Germline V gives CDR1 LNHDA, CDR2 SQIVND (reference sequence). V gave up 4 bases and J gave up 6 bases; unmatched junction bases: 17. There are 19 residues in the CDR3. The CDR3 bases are TGTGCCAGTAGTACCCGACAGGGGGCCTGGGAACTACCTCCCGGGGAGCTGTTTTTT. Its protein product is CASSTRQGAWELPPGELFF.